This T cell receptor beta chain came from a study of control samples from healthy donors and cancer patients. Profiling relied on immunoSEQ multiplex PCR, and the TCRdb table lists in-frame clones only, not all of them. The table has about 98,000 clones, roughly 86% seen once. The sequence was obtained from a man aged 55-75 years in good health. The sequencing sample was made of blood.

The CDR3 DNA is TGTGCCAGCTCACCCGCGAACACCGGGGAGCTGTTTTTT. It translates to CASSPANTGELFF. The chain employs TRBV18 and TRBJ2-2, with no clear D. The CDR3 totals 13 residues. The germline V and J ends were trimmed by 3 bases and 0 bases, with 2 bases remaining between them. Germline CDR1 KGHSH, CDR2 LQKENI.